This T cell receptor beta chain was captured in a study of blood T cell repertoires in COVID-19. For the study at large: Sample material is recorded as cDNA or gDNA derived from T cells, B-cell-depleted T cells, or PBMCs.

CDR1 and CDR2 from the germline V gene are SGHVS and FQNEAQ. The CDR3 is made up of 15 amino acids. With 3 bases removed from V and 1 base from J, the gap between germline ends came to 11 bases. This clone was observed once. Assay used: immunoSEQ multiplex PCR; TCRdb lists only in-frame clones, some missing. This sample carries about 190,000 clones, about 88% of them seen once, and the ten largest clones take around 2.3%. The sequencing sample was made of peripheral blood. This receptor was obtained from a man in his 70s with active or convalescent COVID-19. This chain links TRBV7-8 with TRBJ2-3; tentative D call: TRBD2 (5 bases). CDR3 region: CASSFLAGGTDTQYF. The CDR3 coding sequence is TGTGCCAGCAGCTTCTTGGCGGGCGGCACAGATACGCAGTATTTT.